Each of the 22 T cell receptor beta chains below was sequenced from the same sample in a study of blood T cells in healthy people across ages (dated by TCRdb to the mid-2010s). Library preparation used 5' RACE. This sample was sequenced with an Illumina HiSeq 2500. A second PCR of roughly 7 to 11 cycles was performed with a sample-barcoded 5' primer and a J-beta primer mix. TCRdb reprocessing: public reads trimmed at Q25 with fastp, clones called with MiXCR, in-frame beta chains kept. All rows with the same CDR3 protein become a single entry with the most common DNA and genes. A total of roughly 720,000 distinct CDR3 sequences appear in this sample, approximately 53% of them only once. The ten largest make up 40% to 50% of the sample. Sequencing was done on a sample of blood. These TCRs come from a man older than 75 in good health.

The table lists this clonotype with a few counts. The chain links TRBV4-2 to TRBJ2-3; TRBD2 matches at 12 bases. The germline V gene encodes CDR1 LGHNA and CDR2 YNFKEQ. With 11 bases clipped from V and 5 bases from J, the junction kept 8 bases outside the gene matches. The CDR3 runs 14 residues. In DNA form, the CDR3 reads TGTGCCTCTAGCGGGGGGGTAGCGGGAGATACGCAGTATTTT. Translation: CASSGGVAGDTQYF.

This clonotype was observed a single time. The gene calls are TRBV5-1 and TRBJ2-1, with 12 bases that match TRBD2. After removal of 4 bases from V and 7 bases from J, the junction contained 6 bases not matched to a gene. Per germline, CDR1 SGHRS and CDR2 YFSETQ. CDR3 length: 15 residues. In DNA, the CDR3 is TGCGCCAGCAGCCGACTAGCGGGAGTTGGGAATGAGCAGTTCTTC. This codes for CASSRLAGVGNEQFF.

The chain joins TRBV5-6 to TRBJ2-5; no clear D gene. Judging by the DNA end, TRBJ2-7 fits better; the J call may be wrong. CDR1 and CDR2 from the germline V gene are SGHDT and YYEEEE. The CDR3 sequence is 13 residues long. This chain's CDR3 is CASSLFPPGEQYF. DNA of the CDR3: TGTGCCAGCAGCTTGTTCCCTCCAGGCGAGCAGTACTTC.

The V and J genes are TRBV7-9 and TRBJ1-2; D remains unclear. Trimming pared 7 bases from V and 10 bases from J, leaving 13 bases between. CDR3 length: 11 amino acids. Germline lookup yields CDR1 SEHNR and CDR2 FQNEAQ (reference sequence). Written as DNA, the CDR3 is TGTGCCAGCACCTTGCACCGAGACTACACCTTC. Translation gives CASTLHRDYTF.

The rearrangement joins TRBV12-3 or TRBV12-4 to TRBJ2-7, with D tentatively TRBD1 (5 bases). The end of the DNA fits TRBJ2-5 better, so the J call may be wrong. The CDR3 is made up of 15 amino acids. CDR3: CASSPGRAGIETQYF. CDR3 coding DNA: TGTGCCAGCAGTCCCGGCCGGGCAGGGATAGAGACCCAGTACTTC.

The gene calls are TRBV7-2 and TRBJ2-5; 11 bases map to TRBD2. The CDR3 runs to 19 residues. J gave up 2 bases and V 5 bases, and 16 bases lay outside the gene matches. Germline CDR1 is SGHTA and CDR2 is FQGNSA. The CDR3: CASSHRFMVSSGGQETQYF. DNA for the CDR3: TGTGCCAGCAGCCACAGGTTCATGGTGTCTAGCGGGGGGCAAGAGACCCAGTACTTC.

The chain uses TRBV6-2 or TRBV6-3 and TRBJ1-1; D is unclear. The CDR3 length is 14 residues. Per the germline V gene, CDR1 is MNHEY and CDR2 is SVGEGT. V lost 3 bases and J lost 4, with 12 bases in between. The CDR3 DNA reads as TGTGCCAGCAGTTATGTCCCAGGCGCCACTGAAGCTTTCTTT. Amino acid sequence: CASSYVPGATEAFF.

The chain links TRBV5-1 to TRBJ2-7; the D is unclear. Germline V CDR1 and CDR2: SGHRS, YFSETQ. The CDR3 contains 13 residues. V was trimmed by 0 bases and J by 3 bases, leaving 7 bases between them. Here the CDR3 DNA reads TGCGCCAGCAGCTTGGATCCGAGCTACGAGCAGTACTTC. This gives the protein CASSLDPSYEQYF.

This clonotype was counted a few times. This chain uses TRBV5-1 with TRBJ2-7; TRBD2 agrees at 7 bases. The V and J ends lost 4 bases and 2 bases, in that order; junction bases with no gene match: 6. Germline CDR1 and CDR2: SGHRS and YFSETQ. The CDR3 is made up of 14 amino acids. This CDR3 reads CASSPVAGAYEQYF. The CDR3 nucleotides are TGCGCCAGCAGCCCGGTCGCGGGGGCCTACGAGCAGTACTTC.

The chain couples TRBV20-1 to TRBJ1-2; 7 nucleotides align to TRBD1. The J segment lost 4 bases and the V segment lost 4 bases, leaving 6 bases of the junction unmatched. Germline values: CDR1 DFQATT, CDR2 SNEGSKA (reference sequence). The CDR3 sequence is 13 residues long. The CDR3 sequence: CSANRGEGYGYTF. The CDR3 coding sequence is TGCAGTGCTAACAGGGGCGAGGGCTATGGCTACACCTTC.

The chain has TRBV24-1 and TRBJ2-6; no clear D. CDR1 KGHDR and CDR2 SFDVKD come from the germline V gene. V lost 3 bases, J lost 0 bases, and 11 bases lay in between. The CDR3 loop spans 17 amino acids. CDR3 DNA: TGTGCCACCAGTGATGCCGGACGCCCCTCTGGGGCCAACGTCCTGACTTTC. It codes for CATSDAGRPSGANVLTF.

In DNA form, the CDR3 reads TGCGCCAGCAGCCCTGGCGCGGGAGCGTCCTACAATGAGCAGTTCTTC. It codes for CASSPGAGASYNEQFF. This rearrangement joins TRBV5-1 to TRBJ2-1; TRBD2 agrees at 7 bases. V shed 4 bases, J shed 1 base, and the junction held 8 bases outside the gene matches. The V gene's germline CDR1 is SGHRS and CDR2 YFSETQ. This CDR3 spans 16 amino acids.

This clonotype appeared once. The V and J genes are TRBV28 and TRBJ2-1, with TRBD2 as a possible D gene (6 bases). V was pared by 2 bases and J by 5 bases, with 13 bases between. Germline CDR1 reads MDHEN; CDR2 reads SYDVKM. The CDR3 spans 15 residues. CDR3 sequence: CASSLGARGNNEQFF. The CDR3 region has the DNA TGTGCCAGCAGTTTAGGAGCCCGGGGGAACAATGAGCAGTTCTTC.

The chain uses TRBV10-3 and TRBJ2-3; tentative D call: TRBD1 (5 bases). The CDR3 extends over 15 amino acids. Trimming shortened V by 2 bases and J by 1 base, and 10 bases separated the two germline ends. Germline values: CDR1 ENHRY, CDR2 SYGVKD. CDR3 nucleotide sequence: TGTGCCATCAGTGAGAACTACAGGCGCACAGATACGCAGTATTTT. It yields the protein CAISENYRRTDTQYF.

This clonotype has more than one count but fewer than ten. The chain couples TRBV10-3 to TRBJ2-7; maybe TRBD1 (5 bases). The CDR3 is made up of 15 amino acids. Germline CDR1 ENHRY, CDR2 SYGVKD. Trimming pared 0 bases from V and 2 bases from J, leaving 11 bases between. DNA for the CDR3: TGTGCCATCAGTGAGTCCCCTTCAGGGCCCTACGAGCAGTACTTC. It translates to CAISESPSGPYEQYF.

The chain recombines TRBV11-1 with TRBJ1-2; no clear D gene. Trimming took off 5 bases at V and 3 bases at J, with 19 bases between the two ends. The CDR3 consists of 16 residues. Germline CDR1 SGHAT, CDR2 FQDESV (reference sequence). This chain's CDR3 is CASSRGRALLHYGYTF. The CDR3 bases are TGTGCCAGCAGCCGCGGCCGGGCCCTACTGCACTATGGCTACACCTTC.

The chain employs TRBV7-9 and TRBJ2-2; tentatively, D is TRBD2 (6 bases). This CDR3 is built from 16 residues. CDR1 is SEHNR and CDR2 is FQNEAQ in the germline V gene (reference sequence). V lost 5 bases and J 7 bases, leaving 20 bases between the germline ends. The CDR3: CASSLHRSPGGGELFF. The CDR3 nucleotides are TGTGCCAGCAGCCTCCATAGATCGCCCGGGGGCGGGGAGCTGTTTTTT.

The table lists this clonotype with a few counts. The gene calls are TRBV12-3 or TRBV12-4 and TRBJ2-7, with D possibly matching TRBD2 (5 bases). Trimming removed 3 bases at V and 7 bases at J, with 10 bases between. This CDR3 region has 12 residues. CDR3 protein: CASSLRAREQYF. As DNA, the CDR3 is TGTGCCAGCAGTTTGAGGGCTCGGGAGCAGTACTTC.

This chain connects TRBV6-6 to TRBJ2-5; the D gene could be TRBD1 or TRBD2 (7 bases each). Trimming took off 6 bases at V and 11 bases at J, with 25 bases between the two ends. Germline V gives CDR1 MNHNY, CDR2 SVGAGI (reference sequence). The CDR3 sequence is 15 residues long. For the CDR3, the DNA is TGTGCCAGCAGCCCCCAGGGGGGGGGCGCGGGGGAGCAGTACTTC. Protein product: CASSPQGGGAGEQYF.

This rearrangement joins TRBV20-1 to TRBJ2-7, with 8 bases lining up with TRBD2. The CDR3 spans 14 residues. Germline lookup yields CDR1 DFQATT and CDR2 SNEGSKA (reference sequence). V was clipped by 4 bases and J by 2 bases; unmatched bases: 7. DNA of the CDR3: TGCAGTGCTACCGGTAGCGGGGCTACCTACGAGCAGTACTTC. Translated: CSATGSGATYEQYF.

The CDR3 nucleotides are TGCGCCAGCAGGAAGACAGGGTCCACCGGGGAGCTGTTTTTT. Protein sequence: CASRKTGSTGELFF. This rearrangement joins TRBV5-1 to TRBJ2-2; TRBD1 agrees at 7 bases. V was pared by 5 bases and J by 4 bases, with 5 bases of the junction left unmatched. This CDR3 spans 14 amino acids. Germline CDR1 and CDR2: SGHRS and YFSETQ.

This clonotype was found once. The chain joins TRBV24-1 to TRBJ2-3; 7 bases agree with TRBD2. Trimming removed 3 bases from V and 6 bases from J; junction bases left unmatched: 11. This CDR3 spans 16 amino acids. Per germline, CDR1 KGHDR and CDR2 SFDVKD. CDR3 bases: TGTGCCACCAGTGATCCTAGCGGTAGAGGGCTCGATACGCAGTATTTT. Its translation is CATSDPSGRGLDTQYF.